This TCR beta chain emerged from a study of blood T cell repertoires in COVID-19. At the level of the study: Spain, Italy and the United States supplied samples that represented acute and convalescent COVID-19.

The V and J ends lost 1 base and 7 bases respectively, with 17 bases between them. Germline CDR1 reads SGHDN; CDR2 reads FVKESK. The CDR3 contains 16 residues. Some clones are missing from TCRdb's copy, which holds only in-frame ones; the method was immunoSEQ multiplex PCR. This table has over 400,000 clones, 70% to 90% appearing once. Sequenced sample: peripheral blood. The source is a human donor in a cohort sampled during active COVID-19. This chain connects TRBV14 to TRBJ1-5, with D perhaps TRBD1 (6 bases). CDR3 loop: CASSQAGAGGRQPQHF. The DNA for the CDR3 is TGTGCCAGCAGCCAAGCCGGGGCGGGGGGCCGACAGCCCCAGCATTTT.